This is a list of T cell receptor beta chains from one sample in a study of beta chain features in type 1 diabetes. Clones were sequenced by immunoSEQ multiplex PCR, and TCRdb holds only the in-frame ones, with some missing. The data show 150,000 to 200,000 clones, around 8.4% seen once. The sequenced sample was central memory CD4+ T cells from blood. These receptors originate from a woman in her late teens or twenties with type 1 diabetes. The CDR3 runs from the conserved cysteine through the conserved F or W. D genes are given only for firm matches. Rows give clone size only sometimes, using once, few, many, or a class for an expanded clone.

TRBD2 | few | TRBJ2-1 | TRBV6-1 | CASSWDSGRNEQFF | TGTGCCAGCAGTTGGGACAGCGGGAGGAATGAGCAGTTCTTC
NA | NA | TRBJ2-1 | TRBV27 | CASSFLQGYEQFF | TGTGCCAGCAGTTTCCTTCAGGGCTATGAGCAGTTCTTC
TRBD1 | NA | TRBJ1-2 | TRBV6-1 | CASSFTGGGRGYTF | TGTGCCAGCAGTTTCACAGGGGGCGGAAGAGGCTACACCTTC
NA | NA | TRBJ1-1 | TRBV11-1 | CASSLVANTEAFF | TGTGCCAGCAGCTTAGTGGCGAACACTGAAGCTTTCTTT
TRBD1 | few | TRBJ1-6 | TRBV27 | CASSLDRGMAPLHF | TGTGCCAGCAGTCTCGACAGGGGGATGGCACCCCTCCACTTT
NA | NA | TRBJ2-3 | TRBV11-2 | CASSGQISSTDTQYF | TGTGCCAGCAGCGGACAGATCTCAAGCACAGATACGCAGTATTTT
NA | NA | TRBJ2-1 | TRBV5-1 | CASSLGHKSSYNEQFF | TGCGCCAGCAGCCTCGGACACAAAAGCTCCTACAATGAGCAGTTCTTC
TRBD2 | few | TRBJ2-1 | TRBV7-9 | CASSPTGTSSDEQFF | TGTGCCAGCAGCCCCACCGGGACTAGCTCGGATGAGCAGTTCTTC
TRBD1 | few | TRBJ2-2 | TRBV5-4 | CASSWDRGGELFF | TGTGCCAGCAGCTGGGACAGGGGAGGGGAGCTGTTTTTT
NA | few | TRBJ1-1 | TRBV14 | CASSQEIGRTEAFF | TGTGCCAGCAGCCAAGAGATCGGGAGGACTGAAGCTTTCTTT
NA | few | TRBJ2-3 | TRBV29-1 | CSVGRREPDTQYF | TGCAGCGTGGGCCGCAGAGAGCCAGATACGCAGTATTTT
NA | few | TRBJ2-7 | TRBV6-5 | CASSYRGAGAREQYF | TGTGCCAGCAGTTACCGGGGAGCAGGGGCACGCGAGCAGTACTTC
NA | NA | TRBJ1-4 | TRBV4-3 | CASSQGFGEKLFF | TGCGCCAGCAGCCAAGGCTTCGGTGAAAAACTGTTTTTT
NA | few | TRBJ2-1 | TRBV6-4 | CASSDVSGSSYNEQFF | TGTGCCAGCAGTGATGTTAGCGGAAGTTCCTACAATGAGCAGTTCTTC
NA | NA | TRBJ1-5 | TRBV27 | CASSRESSNQPQHF | TGTGCCAGCAGCCGCGAATCTAGCAATCAGCCCCAGCATTTT
NA | many | TRBJ1-1 | TRBV14 | CASSQAAGSAFF | TGTGCCAGCAGCCAAGCGGCAGGCTCGGCTTTCTTT
TRBD1 | NA | TRBJ2-1 | TRBV19 | CASSILDREGEQFF | TGTGCCAGTAGTATACTCGACAGGGAAGGTGAGCAGTTCTTC
TRBD1 | NA | TRBJ2-7 | TRBV6-1 | CASSEPDRGSYEQYF | TGTGCCAGCAGTGAACCGGACAGGGGAAGCTACGAGCAGTACTTC
TRBD1 | NA | TRBJ2-6 | TRBV28 | CASSSRTGIGSGANVLTF | TGTGCCAGCAGTTCCCGGACAGGGATTGGGTCTGGGGCCAACGTCCTGACTTTC